The next 10 T cell receptor beta chains were all read from a single sample in a study of shared clonotypes between healthy human individuals. The table came from immunoSEQ multiplex PCR; TCRdb's copy has only in-frame clones and leaves some out. The data hold some 500,000 clones, with 90% to 97% observed a single time. The sequencing input was naive CD4+ T cells sorted from blood. Subset described: CD45RA+ positively selected. These receptors all stem from a woman aged 25 to 39 in good health.

This chain joins TRBV7-2 and TRBJ2-7; no reliable D call. Germline values: CDR1 SGHTA, CDR2 FQGNSA. Trimming pared 2 bases from V and 1 base from J, leaving 9 bases between. CDR3 length: 14 residues. CDR3 bases: TGTGCCAGCAGCTTAATAGTGGCTTCCTACGAGCAGTACTTC. Translating gives CASSLIVASYEQYF. Full variable domain (rest looked up from reference TRBV7-2 and TRBJ2-7): GAGVSQSPSNKVTEKGKDVELRCDPISGHTALYWYRQSLGQGLEFLIYFQGNSAPDKSGLPSDRFSAERTGGSVSTLTIQRTQQEDSAVYLCASSLIVASYEQYFGPGTRLTVT.

This chain uses TRBV19 with TRBJ1-5, with unresolved D. This CDR3 has 15 amino acids. The V gene lost 3 bases and the J gene lost 0 bases, with 9 bases spanning the gap. Germline V gives CDR1 LNHDA, CDR2 SQIVND (reference sequence). The CDR3 spells CASSIPSHSNQPQHF. The CDR3 bases are TGTGCCAGTAGTATCCCCAGCCATAGCAATCAGCCCCAGCATTTT.

The chain couples TRBV29-1 to TRBJ1-6; TRBD1 aligns across 8 bases. V gave up 7 bases and J gave up 5 bases; unmatched junction bases: 7. The CDR3 is 14 amino acids. CDR1 and CDR2 (germline): SQVTM, ANQGSEA. CDR3 nucleotide sequence: TGCAGCGCCCGGGACAGGAATGATAATTCACCCCTCCACTTT. Translation gives CSARDRNDNSPLHF. The whole variable domain, remainder taken from reference TRBV29-1 and TRBJ1-6, is SAVISQKPSRDICQRGTSLTIQCQVDSQVTMMFWYRQQPGQSLTLIATANQGSEATYESGFVIDKFPISRPNLTFSTLTVSNMSPEDSSIYLCSARDRNDNSPLHFGNGTRLTVT.

CDR3 protein: CASSPSGTGQANSPLHF. The CDR3 bases are TGCGCCAGCAGCCCATCGGGGACGGGGCAAGCCAATTCACCCCTCCACTTT. The chain couples TRBV5-1 to TRBJ1-6, with D possibly matching TRBD1 (5 bases). The CDR3 consists of 17 residues. Between the trimmed V and J ends, which lost 4 bases and 7 bases, there was a span of 21 bases. The germline gives CDR1 SGHRS, CDR2 YFSETQ.

The CDR3 DNA sequence: TGTGCCATCAGTGAGTCGGGTGAGGGGGATGAGCAGTTCTTC. Translating it yields CAISESGEGDEQFF. The chain combines TRBV10-3 with TRBJ2-1; tentative D call: TRBD1 (6 bases). CDR3 length equals 14 residues. V was pared by 0 bases and J by 8 bases, with 11 bases between. Germline values: CDR1 ENHRY, CDR2 SYGVKD.

The count of this clone is one. V usage is TRBV6-1 and J usage is TRBJ2-5; D perhaps matches TRBD1 (5 bases). V gave up 6 bases and J gave up 6 bases, with 14 bases separating them. CDR3 length: 13 residues. Germline CDR1 MNHNS, CDR2 SASEGT. CDR3 in DNA: TGTGCCAGCAGGTTAAGGGGATTACAGACCCAGTACTTC. It codes for CASRLRGLQTQYF.

The chain carries TRBV5-1 and TRBJ2-2; either TRBD1 or TRBD2 may fit D (6 bases each). The CDR3 spans 16 residues. Germline CDR1 SGHRS, CDR2 YFSETQ. The V and J ends lost 4 bases and 5 bases respectively, with 18 bases between them. This CDR3 reads CASSRGGGRGTGELFF. The CDR3 region has the DNA TGCGCCAGCAGCAGAGGAGGGGGACGGGGAACCGGGGAGCTGTTTTTT. Full variable domain (missing parts from reference TRBV5-1 and TRBJ2-2): KAGVTQTPRYLIKTRGQQVTLSCSPISGHRSVSWYQQTPGQGLQFLFEYFSETQRNKGNFPGRFSGRQFSNSRSEMNVSTLELGDSALYLCASSRGGGRGTGELFFGEGSRLTVL.

J is TRBJ1-1 and V is TRBV5-4, with a possible D match to TRBD1 (6 bases). The germline gives CDR1 SGHNT, CDR2 YYREEE (reference sequence). The V and J ends lost 5 bases and 11 bases respectively, with 19 bases between them. The length of the CDR3 is 13 residues. DNA of the CDR3: TGTGCCAGCAGACCGACAGGCTCCCTATATGCTTTCTTT. Its protein product is CASRPTGSLYAFF.

This clone appeared a few times. J is TRBJ1-1 and V is TRBV7-9; D remains unclear. Germline V gene data show CDR1 as SEHNR and CDR2 as FQNEAQ (reference sequence). The V gene lost 7 bases and the J gene lost 11 bases, with 20 bases spanning the gap. This CDR3 contains 13 residues. This CDR3 is CASTDEDETGAFF. In DNA form, the CDR3 reads TGTGCCAGCACGGATGAGGACGAAACGGGGGCTTTCTTT.

The chain is built from TRBV29-1 and TRBJ2-7; 10 nucleotides agree with TRBD2. Germline trimming cut 6 bases from V and 3 bases from J; bases unmatched to any gene: 5. The CDR3 loop spans 13 amino acids. CDR1 and CDR2 (germline): SQVTM, ANQGSEA. For the CDR3, the DNA is TGCAGCGTGCAGGGGACTAGCGTCTACGAGCAGTACTTC. Its protein product is CSVQGTSVYEQYF.